These 10 T cell receptor beta chains originate from one sample sequenced in a study of beta chain features in type 1 diabetes. General observations from the study: TCRB CDR3 length was moderately but significantly reduced in all four CD4+ subsets of Type 1 diabetes patients.

Their antigens are not known. cDNA synthesis used the whole RNA isolate, giving expressed TCRB sequences. TCRdb's copy holds only in-frame clones and misses some; the assay was immunoSEQ multiplex PCR. The sample has 600,000 to 750,000 clones, over 10% seen once. The material sequenced was naive CD4+ T cells from blood. These TCRs come from a man younger than 40 with type 1 diabetes.

This clone was observed a few times. The V and J genes are TRBV30 and TRBJ2-3; D may be TRBD2 (5 bases). Trimming pared 3 bases from V and 7 bases from J, leaving 11 bases between. The germline CDR1 and CDR2 sequences are GTSNPN and SVGIG (reference sequence). The CDR3 length is 12 residues. CDR3 amino acids: CAWSGLTNTQYF. CDR3 coding DNA: TGTGCCTGGAGCGGACTTACCAATACGCAGTATTTT.

The sample holds a few counts of this clone. The chain employs TRBV11-1 and TRBJ1-5; no definite D call. The CDR3 runs 13 residues. The ends were cut back, 2 bases at V and 2 bases at J, with 4 bases in the middle. Germline V gives CDR1 SGHAT, CDR2 FQDESV (reference sequence). CDR3 DNA: TGTGCCAGCAGCTTACGGGGCAATCAGCCCCAGCATTTT. This translates into CASSLRGNQPQHF.

The V call is TRBV7-2, the J call TRBJ1-5, with 7 bases lining up with TRBD1. The CDR3 contains 14 residues. With V trimmed by 3 bases and J by 3 bases, 2 bases remained unmatched. CDR1 and CDR2 from the germline V gene are SGHTA and FQGNSA. This CDR3 reads CASSLTGLNQPQHF. The CDR3 bases are TGTGCCAGCAGCTTGACAGGGCTCAATCAGCCCCAGCATTTT.

This sequence joins TRBV9 and TRBJ2-2; a possible D gene is TRBD2 (5 bases). The CDR3 length is 13 residues. From germline, CDR1 is SGDLS and CDR2 YYNGEE. The ends were cut back, 5 bases at V and 5 bases at J, with 10 bases in the middle. The CDR3 sequence: CASRTTGTGELFF. CDR3 DNA sequence: TGTGCCAGCAGGACAACGGGGACCGGGGAGCTGTTTTTT.

This clone was counted a few times. The chain uses TRBV28 and TRBJ1-3; D perhaps matches TRBD1 (6 bases). V lost 3 bases and J lost 8, with 17 bases in between. Germline CDR1 is MDHEN and CDR2 is SYDVKM. This CDR3 is built from 15 residues. The CDR3: CASSLLGPGADTIYF. In nucleotides, the CDR3 is TGTGCCAGCAGTTTGCTGGGGCCGGGGGCGGACACCATATATTTT.

This clone showed up just a few times. The chain employs TRBV27 and TRBJ1-2, with D perhaps TRBD1 (5 bases). The CDR3 has 13 amino acids. Germline V lookup: CDR1 MNHEY, CDR2 SMNVEV (reference sequence). This chain's CDR3 is CAAKRGLDYGYTF. Here the CDR3 DNA reads TGTGCAGCCAAGAGGGGATTGGACTATGGCTACACCTTC.

The genes are TRBV18 and TRBJ2-1, with 9 bases aligning to TRBD1. V trimming: 3 bases; J trimming: 5 bases; junction bases outside the gene matches: 8. The germline gives CDR1 KGHSH, CDR2 LQKENI. The length of the CDR3 is 16 residues. The CDR3 reads CASSPPGTGNHNEQFF. CDR3 DNA: TGTGCCAGCTCACCCCCCGGGACAGGGAATCACAATGAGCAGTTCTTC.

This clone was counted only a few times. The V gene is TRBV4-3, the J gene TRBJ1-1; D might be TRBD1 (5 bases). The CDR3 is 16 amino acids. V was shortened by 0 bases and J by 2 bases, with 13 bases between the two germline ends. Per germline, CDR1 LGHNA and CDR2 YSLEER. The CDR3 coding sequence is TGCGCCAGCAGCCAAGAAATAGGGACTTTCAACACTGAAGCTTTCTTT. This translates into CASSQEIGTFNTEAFF.

The chain is built from TRBV7-8 and TRBJ2-4; 7 bases are shared with TRBD1. Per germline, CDR1 SGHVS and CDR2 FQNEAQ. The CDR3 is 16 residues long. V shed 6 bases and J 0 bases; nucleotides not matched to a gene: 8. The CDR3 region has the DNA TGTGCCAGCAGTCCTTTGACAGGGCCAGCCAAAAACATTCAGTACTTC. As protein: CASSPLTGPAKNIQYF.

The J gene is TRBJ1-6, the V gene TRBV5-4; the D gene is possibly TRBD1 (5 bases). The V and J ends lost 2 bases and 3 bases respectively, with 9 bases between them. Germline V gene lookup returns CDR1 SGHNT and CDR2 YYREEE (reference sequence). This CDR3 comprises 15 residues. CDR3: CASSFQGLYNSPLHF. The CDR3 DNA is TGTGCCAGCAGCTTCCAGGGTCTCTATAATTCACCCCTCCACTTT.